The clone carrying this T cell receptor (beta chain) was detected only a few times. Germline V gives CDR1 SGHRS, CDR2 YFSETQ. The V and J ends lost 7 bases and 3 bases respectively, with 11 bases between them. CDR3 length equals 13 residues. The data stem from a study of shared clonotypes between healthy human individuals. TCRdb's copy holds only in-frame clones and misses some; the assay was immunoSEQ multiplex PCR. The sample holds around 1,000,000 clones, roughly 80% seen once. The specimen was memory CD4+ T cells from PBMCs. Subset noted: CD45RA-negative fraction. This rearrangement joins TRBV5-1 to TRBJ2-1, with a weak D call TRBD1 (5 bases). This clonotype was sampled from a man younger than 35 in good health. Some clones in this sample may be carry-over from other donors' samples. Written as DNA, the CDR3 is TGCGCCAGCGGCTCAGGGCTCTACAATGAGCAGTTCTTC. Its protein product is CASGSGLYNEQFF.